These 25 T cell receptor beta chains were sequenced from one sample in a study of blood T cells in healthy people across ages. A second PCR, run for roughly 7 to 11 cycles, used a sample-barcoded 5' primer plus a J-beta primer mix. TCRdb processed the 5' RACE reads anew with MiXCR; each CDR3 protein has one entry. The top ten hold 17% of the sample, which has 870,000 or so distinct CDR3 sequences, around 30% seen once. Sequenced: blood. The origin of the receptors is a woman older than 75 in good health.

This clonotype has a count of ten or more. The chain joins TRBV10-3 to TRBJ1-2; weak D call: TRBD1 (5 bases). The CDR3 is 12 residues long. The V end lost 8 bases, the J end lost 6 bases, and 13 bases lay between the germline ends. Per germline, CDR1 ENHRY and CDR2 SYGVKD. CDR3 amino acids: CAISPGRDGYTF. DNA for the CDR3: TGTGCCATCTCCCCGGGCAGGGATGGCTACACCTTC.

This clonotype occurred many times. The chain has TRBV24-1 and TRBJ2-5; D not certain. Per germline, CDR1 KGHDR and CDR2 SFDVKD. The CDR3 has 12 amino acids. V lost 7 bases, J lost 4 bases, and 9 bases lay in between. CDR3 DNA: TGTGCCACCAGGGGAATGGGAGAGACCCAGTACTTC. Translating gives CATRGMGETQYF.

This clonotype was seen just once. A much larger clonotype is one base distant, so this may be a read error. This chain uses TRBV3-1 with TRBJ2-1, with D possibly called TRBD1 or TRBD2 (5 bases each). The CDR3 contains 16 residues. CDR1 is LGHDT, CDR2 YNNKEL, per germline (reference sequence). The V and J ends lost 1 base and 10 bases respectively, with 20 bases between them. The CDR3 reads CASSQVEVTEGHEQFF. As DNA, the CDR3 is TGTGCCAGCAGCCAAGTGGAGGTGACAGAAGGTCACGAGCAGTTCTTC.

In this sample, this clonotype turned up a few times. J is TRBJ2-4 and V is TRBV18; TRBD1 agrees at 9 bases. The length of the CDR3 is 14 residues. V shed 5 bases and J 8 bases; nucleotides not matched to a gene: 7. Germline V gene lookup returns CDR1 KGHSH and CDR2 LQKENI. The CDR3 is CASSSRTGVDIQYF. CDR3 bases: TGTGCCAGCTCATCACGGACAGGGGTGGACATTCAGTACTTC.

In its sample, this clonotype was seen many times. The chain recombines TRBV20-1 with TRBJ1-5; D is perhaps TRBD1 (6 bases). The ends were cut back, 2 bases at V and 3 bases at J, with 8 bases in the middle. CDR1 DFQATT and CDR2 SNEGSKA come from the germline V gene (reference sequence). This CDR3 is 13 amino acids long. The CDR3 protein is CSARLGANQPQHF. CDR3 nucleotides: TGCAGTGCTAGATTGGGGGCCAATCAGCCCCAGCATTTT.

Notes on this clonotype: At one boundary the junction diverges from the germline segment, which might be a read error. V is TRBV4-2 and J is TRBJ2-5; 9 bases agree with TRBD2. The germline gives CDR1 LGHNA, CDR2 YNFKEQ. This CDR3 is 16 amino acids long. The CDR3 DNA reads TGTGCCAGCAGCCAATGGAGCGGGGGGCTCCAAGAGACCCCGTACTTC. It encodes CASSQWSGGLQETPYF.

This clonotype was found a few times. A read error is possible here, since a much larger clone lies one base away. The genes are TRBV12-3 or TRBV12-4 and TRBJ2-1; D possibly corresponds to TRBD2 (5 bases). CDR3 size: 12 residues. V was cut by 6 bases and J by 12 bases, with 15 bases left in between. CDR3 loop: CASRSSGSVQFF. The CDR3, as DNA: TGTGCCAGCAGGTCTTCGGGGTCTGTGCAGTTCTTC.

There are many counts of this clonotype. The V gene is TRBV7-8, the J gene TRBJ2-5; D gene ambiguous. CDR3 length: 14 amino acids. Germline V gene lookup returns CDR1 SGHVS and CDR2 FQNEAQ. V was shortened by 4 bases and J by 2 bases, with 11 bases between the two germline ends. The CDR3 region has the DNA TGTGCCAGCAGCTGGCGCTACCTACAAGAGACCCAGTACTTC. This translates into CASSWRYLQETQYF.

As concerns this clonotype: A read error may explain this, as a much larger clone is one base away. J is TRBJ2-7 and V is TRBV6-1, with no clear D. Germline CDR1 reads MNHNS; CDR2 reads SASEGT. This CDR3 comprises 14 residues. The CDR3 bases are TGTGCCAGCAGTACAAATATCGGGTCCTACGAGCAGTGCTTC. It encodes CASSTNIGSYEQCF.

A few counts support this clonotype. The rearrangement joins TRBV20-1 to TRBJ1-6; D perhaps matches TRBD1 (6 bases). This CDR3 has 17 amino acids. V lost 3 bases and J 4 bases, leaving 19 bases between the germline ends. Per germline, CDR1 DFQATT and CDR2 SNEGSKA (reference sequence). This CDR3 reads CSAREVGAVFYNSPLHF. As DNA, the CDR3 is TGCAGTGCTAGGGAGGTGGGGGCTGTCTTTTATAATTCACCCCTCCACTTT.

The sample holds a few counts of this clonotype. A much more abundant neighbour one base away suggests this may be a read error. The V gene is TRBV7-2, the J gene TRBJ2-5, with TRBD2 matching 9 bases. This CDR3 region has 15 residues. Trimming cost V 3 bases and J 11 bases; bases outside gene matches: 13. Germline values: CDR1 SGHTA, CDR2 FQGNSA. The CDR3 nucleotides are TGTGCCAGCAGCTTTAGCGGGGGAGGCTACAATGAGCAGTACTTC. Its translation: CASSFSGGGYNEQYF.

In its sample, this clonotype was seen many times. The chain carries TRBV20-1 and TRBJ2-7; 11 bases are shared with TRBD1. CDR3 length: 14 amino acids. V dropped 6 bases and J dropped 4; count of bases not matched to a gene: 8. Germline CDR1 reads DFQATT; CDR2 reads SNEGSKA (reference sequence). The DNA of the CDR3 is TGCAGTGCCAATCCCGGGACAGGGGGTTACGAGCAGTACTTC. Its protein is CSANPGTGGYEQYF.

This clonotype was seen ten or more times. CDR3 in DNA: TGCAGTTTCGAAGGGGTACTAGGCAGCTCCTACGAGCAGTACTTC. Translation gives CSFEGVLGSSYEQYF. The chain joins TRBV20-1 to TRBJ2-7; TRBD1 or TRBD2 may be the D gene (5 bases each). Trimming stripped 8 bases from V and 0 bases from J, with 20 bases between. The CDR3 covers 15 residues. Germline V gene lookup returns CDR1 DFQATT and CDR2 SNEGSKA (reference sequence).

Only a few counts were recorded for this clonotype. A much larger clone lies one base from this, so it may be a read error. The chain is built from TRBV7-2 and TRBJ2-1; 8 nucleotides align to TRBD2. This CDR3 comprises 17 residues. Germline CDR1 and CDR2: SGHTA and FQGNSA. V gave up 1 base and J gave up 13 bases; unmatched junction bases: 18. The DNA of the CDR3 is TGTGCCAGCAGCTTAGGGGGCAGCGGGGGCTTTCAAGAGACCCAGTTCTTC. Translating it yields CASSLGGSGGFQETQFF.

This clonotype was seen many times. The rearrangement links TRBV7-2 to TRBJ1-6, with a possible D match to TRBD1 (6 bases). The V gene lost 5 bases and the J gene lost 4 bases, with 15 bases spanning the gap. CDR3 size: 16 residues. CDR1 SGHTA and CDR2 FQGNSA come from the germline V gene. The CDR3: CASSPRGRGYNSPLHF. The CDR3 region has the DNA TGTGCCAGCAGCCCCAGGGGTCGGGGTTATAATTCACCCCTCCACTTT.

This clonotype was observed at least ten times. This sequence joins TRBV4-3 and TRBJ2-3; D is undetermined. Germline lookup yields CDR1 LGHNA and CDR2 YSLEER. The CDR3 is 14 amino acids. V lost 0 bases and J lost 4, with 8 bases in between. CDR3 loop: CASSQDAPADTQYF. The CDR3 DNA reads TGCGCCAGCAGCCAAGATGCCCCAGCAGATACGCAGTATTTT.

The chain carries TRBV29-1 and TRBJ1-1, with D hard to call. Trimming pared 5 bases from V and 3 bases from J, leaving 13 bases between. The CDR3 spans 13 residues. The germline gives CDR1 SQVTM, CDR2 ANQGSEA. The CDR3 DNA reads as TGCAGCGTTCGTTGGTTGCGGGACACTGAAGCTTTCTTT. Translated: CSVRWLRDTEAFF.

With regard to this clonotype: One junction end disagrees with the germline gene, perhaps due to a read error. The chain carries TRBV7-8 and TRBJ2-7; 8 bases match TRBD1. The CDR3 has 16 residues. The germline CDR1 and CDR2 sequences are SGHVS and FQNEAQ. In DNA form, the CDR3 reads TGTGCCAGCAACTTAGTTCAGGGGGCGCATCGATACGAGCAGTACTTC. Amino acid sequence: CASNLVQGAHRYEQYF. Using reference TRBV7-8 and TRBJ2-7 for the parts outside the CDR3, the full variable domain is GAGVSQSPRYKVAKRGQDVALRCDPISGHVSLFWYQQALGQGPEFLTYFQNEAQLDKSGLPSDRFFAERPEGSVSTLKIQRTQQEDSAVYLCASNLVQGAHRYEQYFGPGTRLTVT.

In this sample, this clonotype turned up many times. The rearrangement uses TRBV5-4 and TRBJ2-1; 13 bases are a match to TRBD2. The length of the CDR3 is 17 residues. Trimming at V came to 4 bases and at J to 4 bases, leaving 8 bases not matched to a gene. CDR1 SGHNT and CDR2 YYREEE come from the germline V gene (reference sequence). The CDR3 protein is CASSQTSGGASYNEQFF. CDR3 DNA sequence: TGTGCCAGCAGCCAAACTAGCGGGGGGGCTTCGTACAATGAGCAGTTCTTC.

The table lists this clonotype with many counts. The chain uses TRBV7-2 and TRBJ1-6, with unresolved D. Germline-derived CDR1 and CDR2 are SGHTA and FQGNSA. Deletions cut 5 bases from V and 3 bases from J, with 14 bases between. This CDR3 is 16 amino acids long. In DNA, the CDR3 is TGTGCCAGCAGCCCCCCCGGTCGAAGCTATAATTCACCCCTCCACTTT. Amino acids: CASSPPGRSYNSPLHF.

This clonotype was detected many times. This chain joins TRBV12-3 or TRBV12-4 and TRBJ2-7; 8 nucleotides match TRBD2. With 5 bases clipped from V and 4 bases from J, the junction kept 10 bases outside the gene matches. This CDR3 has 15 residues. The CDR3 sequence: CASSPRRGTSYEQYF. The CDR3 DNA is TGTGCCAGCAGTCCCCGCCGTGGGACTAGTTACGAGCAGTACTTC.

This clonotype was seen repeatedly, ten times or more. The chain is built from TRBV5-6 and TRBJ2-7, with D perhaps given as TRBD1 or TRBD2 (5 bases each). The CDR3 contains 15 residues. Germline V gene sequence: CDR1 SGHDT, CDR2 YYEEEE. V lost 4 bases and J 2 bases, leaving 16 bases between the germline ends. CDR3 in DNA: TGTGCCAGCAGCGAAACGGGACGTAGCCCCTACGAGCAGTACTTC. It codes for CASSETGRSPYEQYF.

This chain connects TRBV7-9 to TRBJ1-6; D gene unclear. Germline loops: CDR1 SEHNR, CDR2 FQNEAQ (reference sequence). V lost 5 bases and J lost 9, with 11 bases in between. This CDR3 comprises 13 residues. CDR3 DNA: TGTGCCAGCAGCGGAGGGTCGAGTTCACCCCTCCACTTT. It is translated as CASSGGSSSPLHF.

This clonotype appeared many times. V usage is TRBV20-1 and J usage is TRBJ2-1; TRBD2 matches 8 bases. The germline CDR1 and CDR2 sequences are DFQATT and SNEGSKA (reference sequence). This CDR3 contains 15 residues. The trim removed 3 bases at V and 8 bases at J, leaving 12 bases unmatched. This chain's CDR3 is CSARDPGGRSDEQFF. CDR3 nucleotide sequence: TGCAGTGCTAGGGATCCGGGGGGGAGGTCAGATGAGCAGTTCTTC.

The V and J genes are TRBV7-2 and TRBJ1-2; D is uncertain. CDR3 length equals 12 residues. V lost 8 bases, J lost 6 bases, and 13 bases lay in between. Per the germline V gene, CDR1 is SGHTA and CDR2 is FQGNSA. The CDR3 DNA is TGTGCCAGCTCACCAATGGGAGATGGCTACACCTTC. Encoded protein: CASSPMGDGYTF.